These 22 T cell receptor beta chains were all obtained from the same sample, sequenced in a study of blood T cell repertoires in COVID-19. Using immunoSEQ multiplex PCR, the repertoire was profiled, and TCRdb retains in-frame clones only, with some absent. The table has about 50,000 clones, approximately 86% seen once. The sequenced sample was peripheral blood. Every receptor here comes from a man older than 75 with active COVID-19.

V and J are TRBV6-5 and TRBJ2-7, with TRBD2 matching over 10 bases. The CDR3 sequence is 15 residues long. The germline V gene has CDR1 MNHEY and CDR2 SVGAGI. The J segment lost 2 bases and the V segment lost 5 bases, leaving 6 bases of the junction unmatched. The CDR3, as DNA: TGTGCCAGCAGTCCCGGACTAGCGGAACCCTACGAGCAGTACTTC. Translated: CASSPGLAEPYEQYF.

This chain uses TRBV28 with TRBJ2-3, with TRBD2 matching over 10 bases. The CDR3 runs 14 residues. Germline CDR1 is MDHEN and CDR2 is SYDVKM. Written as DNA, the CDR3 is TGTGTAATCCAAGCGGGAGGGGGCACAGATACGCAGTATTTT. It is translated as CVIQAGGGTDTQYF. Full variable domain (outside the CDR3, taken from reference TRBV28 and TRBJ2-3): DVKVTQSSRYLVKRTGEKVFLECVQDMDHENMFWYRQDPGLGLRLIYFSYDVKMKEKGDIPEGYSVSREKKERFSLILESASTNQTSMYLCVIQAGGGTDTQYFGPGTRLTVL.

The J gene is TRBJ2-3, the V gene TRBV7-3; D uncertain. Germline lookup yields CDR1 SGHTA and CDR2 FQGTGA. V lost 5 bases to trimming and J lost 4 bases, with 10 bases between them. There are 13 residues in the CDR3. This CDR3 is CASSVGSPDTQYF. CDR3 DNA: TGTGCCAGCAGCGTAGGTAGCCCAGATACGCAGTATTTT.

This clone has more than one count but fewer than ten. The J gene is TRBJ1-6, the V gene TRBV19, with 7 bases aligning to TRBD1. Germline CDR1 is LNHDA and CDR2 is SQIVND (reference sequence). Losses at the gene ends were 8 bases for V and 12 bases for J; bases not matched to a gene: 16. The CDR3 extends over 15 amino acids. The chain's CDR3 is CASQTKRDSAVPLHF. CDR3 coding DNA: TGTGCCAGTCAGACGAAACGGGACAGCGCGGTACCCCTCCACTTT.

This clone was seen a few times. The CDR3 loop is CASSHRVRNGYTF. For the CDR3, the DNA is TGTGCCAGCAGCCACAGGGTTCGGAATGGCTACACCTTC. This chain connects TRBV3-1 (or the pseudogene TRBV3-2) to TRBJ1-2; weak D call: TRBD1 (5 bases). This CDR3 comprises 13 residues. From germline, CDR1 is LGHDT and CDR2 YNNKEL (reference sequence). V dropped 3 bases and J dropped 6 bases, with 11 bases sitting between them.

The chain joins TRBV18 to TRBJ1-1, with 7 bases that match TRBD1. Germline values: CDR1 KGHSH, CDR2 LQKENI. J was trimmed by 1 base and V by 0 bases; bases with no gene match: 2. This CDR3 is built from 15 residues. The CDR3 coding sequence is TGTGCCAGCTCACCACCAGGGACAGCGAACACTGAAGCTTTCTTT. Translation gives CASSPPGTANTEAFF.

This chain connects TRBV19 to TRBJ2-7, with 8 bases aligning to TRBD1. V dropped 6 bases and J dropped 4; count of bases not matched to a gene: 11. The CDR3 totals 15 residues. Germline values: CDR1 LNHDA, CDR2 SQIVND (reference sequence). CDR3 residues: CASSPFTQGEYEQYF. CDR3 in DNA: TGTGCCAGTAGCCCATTTACACAGGGGGAGTACGAGCAGTACTTC.

This chain joins TRBV18 and TRBJ2-1, with 9 bases matching TRBD2. V was pared by 0 bases and J by 6 bases, with 3 bases of the junction left unmatched. The CDR3 length is 15 residues. Per germline, CDR1 KGHSH and CDR2 LQKENI. CDR3 nucleotide sequence: TGTGCCAGCTCACCACCCGATAGCGGGAGCAATGAGCAGTTCTTC. This encodes CASSPPDSGSNEQFF.

The chain joins TRBV19 to TRBJ2-1; the match to TRBD2 covers 9 bases. Germline V gives CDR1 LNHDA, CDR2 SQIVND (reference sequence). The CDR3 has 17 amino acids. V was clipped by 5 bases and J by 9 bases; unmatched bases: 17. In DNA form, the CDR3 reads TGTGCCAGTAGTCCTCGGGGTAGCGGGAGTCTGGTAGGTGAGCAGTTCTTC. It translates to CASSPRGSGSLVGEQFF.

Details on this clone: The same CDR3 can be traced to other DNA sequences in this sample. V and J are TRBV7-3 and TRBJ1-1; D gene unclear. Trimming removed 9 bases at V and 0 bases at J, with 11 bases between. CDR3 length: 13 residues. Germline assignment: CDR1 SGHTA and CDR2 FQGTGA. The CDR3 region is CASGSGMNTEAFF. CDR3 sequence (DNA): TGTGCCAGTGGTTCAGGAATGAACACTGAAGCTTTCTTT.

The count of this clone is one. This chain uses TRBV7-3 with TRBJ2-7; TRBD1 matches at 7 bases. CDR1 and CDR2 from the germline V gene are SGHTA and FQGTGA. V shed 0 bases and J 7 bases; nucleotides not matched to a gene: 3. There are 13 residues in the CDR3. This CDR3 is CASSLTGDSEQYF. The DNA of the CDR3 is TGTGCCAGCAGCTTAACGGGGGACAGTGAGCAGTACTTC.

This chain joins TRBV11-3 and TRBJ2-2; TRBD2 matches at 8 bases. Trimming removed 1 base from V and 4 bases from J; junction bases left unmatched: 5. Germline V gene sequence: CDR1 SGHNT, CDR2 YENEEA. The CDR3 length is 16 residues. The CDR3 DNA follows: TGTGCCAGCAGCTTAGTTGGTGCGGGGGGCACCGGGGAGCTGTTTTTT. As protein: CASSLVGAGGTGELFF.

The chain uses TRBV4-3 and TRBJ2-7; 12 bases align to TRBD1. Trimming at V came to 3 bases and at J to 7 bases, leaving 10 bases not matched to a gene. Germline-derived CDR1 and CDR2 are LGHNA and YSLEER. The CDR3 is made up of 16 amino acids. CDR3 in DNA: TGCGCCAGCAGCCAGGCACCGGGACAGGGGGCGGGAGAGCAGTACTTC. Protein sequence: CASSQAPGQGAGEQYF.

The gene calls are TRBV4-1 and TRBJ1-6, with 9 bases that match TRBD1. With V trimmed by 4 bases and J by 7 bases, 11 bases remained unmatched. Germline V lookup: CDR1 MGHRA, CDR2 YSYEKL. There are 17 residues in the CDR3. CDR3 residues: CASSREYGTGLNSPLHF. The DNA of the CDR3 is TGCGCCAGCAGCCGAGAATACGGGACAGGGCTAAATTCACCCCTCCACTTT.

The sample holds a few counts of this clone. The CDR3 DNA sequence: TGTGCCAGCTCACCACTGTCTTCGGGTTCAACTAATGAAAAACTGTTTTTT. It codes for CASSPLSSGSTNEKLFF. This chain joins TRBV18 and TRBJ1-4; D gene unclear. From germline, CDR1 is KGHSH and CDR2 LQKENI. The CDR3 is 17 amino acids. Trimming removed 1 base from V and 0 bases from J, with 12 bases in between.

The chain links TRBV27 to TRBJ1-3; D gene unclear. The CDR3 loop spans 16 amino acids. V was cut by 3 bases and J by 2 bases, with 14 bases left in between. The germline V gene has CDR1 MNHEY and CDR2 SMNVEV (reference sequence). CDR3 protein: CASSLSRGVPGNTIYF. The CDR3 bases are TGTGCCAGCAGTTTGTCACGTGGAGTGCCTGGAAACACCATATATTTT.

The count of this clone is one. This chain connects TRBV5-1 to TRBJ2-3, with 10 bases aligning to TRBD2. V was clipped by 0 bases and J by 2 bases; unmatched bases: 3. Germline V gives CDR1 SGHRS, CDR2 YFSETQ. CDR3 length: 16 amino acids. CDR3 sequence (DNA): TGCGCCAGCAGCTTGGGGACTAGCGGACCCACAGATACGCAGTATTTT. Translating it yields CASSLGTSGPTDTQYF.

This clone was seen only once. This rearrangement joins TRBV28 to TRBJ1-2, with 7 bases matching TRBD1. V shed 6 bases and J 7 bases; nucleotides not matched to a gene: 8. Germline CDR1 and CDR2: MDHEN and SYDVKM. CDR3 length: 13 residues. Here the CDR3 DNA reads TGTGCCAGCAGGATGAGGGGGCGCTCTGGCTACACCTTC. This translates into CASRMRGRSGYTF.

This clone was counted a few times. This chain links TRBV20-1 with TRBJ2-7; 11 bases align to TRBD2. Germline trimming cut 3 bases from V and 10 bases from J; bases unmatched to any gene: 5. Germline V gene sequence: CDR1 DFQATT, CDR2 SNEGSKA (reference sequence). The CDR3 consists of 12 residues. This CDR3 is CSASVTSGTQYF. DNA for the CDR3: TGCAGTGCTAGTGTGACTAGCGGGACTCAGTACTTC.

This clone has more than one count but fewer than ten. The V call is TRBV4-2, the J call TRBJ2-1; 12 bases line up with TRBD2. The CDR3 runs 21 residues. Germline values: CDR1 LGHNA, CDR2 YNFKEQ. V dropped 4 bases and J dropped 0; count of bases not matched to a gene: 16. In DNA form, the CDR3 reads TGTGCCAGCAGCCTTCGGACTAGCGGGAATGTAAGGTCTAGCTCCTACAATGAGCAGTTCTTC. Protein sequence: CASSLRTSGNVRSSSYNEQFF.

J is TRBJ2-3 and V is TRBV6-5, with TRBD2 matching 12 bases. The CDR3 totals 15 residues. V gave up 6 bases and J gave up 6 bases; unmatched junction bases: 7. Germline V gene sequence: CDR1 MNHEY, CDR2 SVGAGI. The CDR3 DNA sequence: TGTGCCAGCAGCTCGACTAGCGGGAGAGACGATACGCAGTATTTT. Residues: CASSSTSGRDDTQYF.

The chain has TRBV15 and TRBJ2-3; 8 nucleotides line up with TRBD2. The CDR3 runs to 15 residues. Trimming removed 6 bases from V and 4 bases from J; junction bases left unmatched: 9. Germline V gene sequence: CDR1 LNHNV, CDR2 YYDKDF (reference sequence). The CDR3 bases are TGTGCCACCAGTATTGGCACGGGAGGGCCAGATACGCAGTATTTT. The encoded protein is CATSIGTGGPDTQYF.